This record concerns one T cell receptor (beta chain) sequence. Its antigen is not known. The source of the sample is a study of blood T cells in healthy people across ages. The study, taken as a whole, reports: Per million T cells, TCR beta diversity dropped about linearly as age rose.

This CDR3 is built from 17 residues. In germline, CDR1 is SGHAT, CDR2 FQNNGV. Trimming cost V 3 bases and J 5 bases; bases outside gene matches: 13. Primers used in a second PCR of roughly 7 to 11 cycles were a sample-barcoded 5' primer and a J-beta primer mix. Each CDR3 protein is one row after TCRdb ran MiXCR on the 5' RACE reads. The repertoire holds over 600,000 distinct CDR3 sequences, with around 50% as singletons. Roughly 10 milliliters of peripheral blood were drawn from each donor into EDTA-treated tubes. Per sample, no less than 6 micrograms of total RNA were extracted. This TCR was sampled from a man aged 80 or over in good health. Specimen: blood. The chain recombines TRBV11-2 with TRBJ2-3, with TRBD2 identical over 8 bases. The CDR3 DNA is TGTGCCAGCAGCTTTGCGCCGCCGGGACTAGGGCTAGATACGCAGTATTTT. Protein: CASSFAPPGLGLDTQYF.